Below are 23 T cell receptor beta chains sequenced from a single sample in a study of blood T cells in healthy people across ages (dated by TCRdb to about 2015). To prepare the library, 5' RACE was applied. Sequencing instrument: Illumina HiSeq 2500. A second PCR of 7 to 11 cycles was performed with a sample-barcoded 5' primer and a J-beta primer mix. In-frame beta chains were kept once TCRdb had trimmed the public reads at Q25 with fastp and called clones with MiXCR. CDR3 protein duplicates are merged, each entry listing the most common genes and DNA. The sample table lists over 500,000 distinct CDR3 sequences, around a quarter of them with a count of one. Approximately 3.3% of the sample comes from the top ten. These same data were also listed under a study on T cells of mothers and their children.

Sequencing input: blood. Source of these receptors: a boy between 2 and 10 years old in good health.

The chain joins TRBV20-1 to TRBJ2-5, with 8 bases matching TRBD2. After removal of 0 bases from V and 2 bases from J, the junction contained 2 bases not matched to a gene. The CDR3 loop spans 14 amino acids. CDR1 is DFQATT and CDR2 is SNEGSKA in the germline V gene (reference sequence). CDR3 region: CSARDPSGQETQYF. Written as DNA, the CDR3 is TGCAGTGCTAGAGATCCTAGCGGGCAAGAGACCCAGTACTTC.

The sample holds one count of this clonotype. This sequence joins TRBV11-2 and TRBJ2-5; D gene ambiguous. Near its end, the DNA agrees better with TRBJ2-1, so the J call may be wrong. This CDR3 region has 12 residues. CDR1 is SGHAT, CDR2 FQNNGV, per germline. The chain's CDR3 is CASSLLGHEQFF. The CDR3 coding sequence is TGTGCCAGCAGCCTTCTTGGGCATGAGCAGTTCTTC.

The rearrangement links TRBV6-2 or TRBV6-3 to TRBJ2-5; D unclear. Judging by the DNA end, TRBJ2-1 fits better; the J call may be wrong. This CDR3 spans 14 amino acids. Germline CDR1 is MNHEY and CDR2 is SVGEGT. The CDR3 region has the DNA TGTGCCAGCAGACGACGAGAAGCCTACAATGAGCAGTTCTTC. This translates into CASRRREAYNEQFF.

This clonotype has a single count. This sequence joins TRBV3-1 and TRBJ1-2, with D possibly TRBD1 on 5 matching bases. Germline V lookup: CDR1 LGHDT, CDR2 YNNKEL (reference sequence). This CDR3 has 16 amino acids. V was cut by 4 bases and J by 0 bases, with 15 bases left in between. CDR3 region: CASSPRGVRANYGYTF. CDR3 bases: TGTGCCAGCAGCCCCCGGGGGGTCAGAGCTAACTATGGCTACACCTTC.

This clonotype was recorded a few times. The rearrangement uses TRBV27 and TRBJ2-1, with 11 bases fitting TRBD2. Germline loops: CDR1 MNHEY, CDR2 SMNVEV (reference sequence). The CDR3 is 15 residues long. The V gene end was trimmed by 6 bases and the J gene end by 7 bases; junction bases not matched to a gene: 8. In DNA, the CDR3 is TGTGCCAGCAGAGTCACTAGCGGGAGTCCTAATGAGCAGTTCTTC. It encodes CASRVTSGSPNEQFF.

There are a few counts of this clonotype. The V and J genes are TRBV7-9 and TRBJ2-1, with 8 bases fitting TRBD1. With V trimmed by 4 bases and J by 0 bases, 14 bases remained unmatched. Germline V gene sequence: CDR1 SEHNR, CDR2 FQNEAQ (reference sequence). The length of the CDR3 is 19 residues. The CDR3 here is CASSSIRGPGFSSYNEQFF. DNA for the CDR3: TGTGCCAGCAGCTCCATCAGGGGGCCCGGGTTTAGCTCCTACAATGAGCAGTTCTTC.

The V call is TRBV2, the J call TRBJ2-1; the D is unclear. Germline CDR1 reads SNHLY; CDR2 reads FYNNEI. The CDR3 totals 15 residues. Trimming pared 1 base from V and 0 bases from J, leaving 7 bases between. CDR3 sequence reads: CASSEESVSYNEQFF. The CDR3 DNA is TGTGCCAGCAGTGAAGAGTCGGTCTCCTACAATGAGCAGTTCTTC. Based on the CDR3 plus reference TRBV2 and TRBJ2-1, the full variable domain is EPEVTQTPSHQVTQMGQEVILRCVPISNHLYFYWYRQILGQKVEFLVSFYNNEISEKSEIFDDQFSVERPDGSNFTLKIRSTKLEDSAMYFCASSEESVSYNEQFFGPGTRLTVL.

The gene calls are TRBV5-1 and TRBJ2-3, with no clear D. Germline loops: CDR1 SGHRS, CDR2 YFSETQ. Deletions cut 2 bases from V and 7 bases from J, with 14 bases between. This CDR3 has 14 residues. The CDR3, as DNA: TGCGCCAGCAGCTTAGAAGTGGAGAGGAATACGCAGTATTTT. The encoded protein is CASSLEVERNTQYF.

This CDR3 is CASSFPRGRDTEAFF. CDR3 DNA: TGTGCCAGCAGTTTCCCAAGGGGTAGGGACACTGAAGCTTTCTTT. The chain joins TRBV28 to TRBJ1-1, with D maybe TRBD1 (5 bases). CDR3 length equals 15 residues. Germline CDR1 and CDR2: MDHEN and SYDVKM. The V end lost 3 bases, the J end lost 3 bases, and 14 bases lay between the germline ends.

This rearrangement joins TRBV25-1 to TRBJ2-7, with TRBD2 matching over 9 bases. V lost 2 bases and J lost 2; bases outside the gene matches: 4. From germline, CDR1 is MGHDK and CDR2 SYGVNS. There are 15 residues in the CDR3. The CDR3 sequence is CASSEGTSRTYEQYF. For the CDR3, the DNA is TGTGCCAGCAGTGAAGGGACTAGCAGAACCTACGAGCAGTACTTC.

Ten or more counts support this clonotype. The chain is built from TRBV11-2 and TRBJ2-3, with D perhaps TRBD2 (6 bases). The CDR3 totals 14 residues. The germline gives CDR1 SGHAT, CDR2 FQNNGV. Trimming pared 1 base from V and 2 bases from J, leaving 7 bases between. The CDR3 here is CASSLAGATDTQYF. The CDR3 DNA sequence: TGTGCCAGCAGCTTAGCGGGAGCCACAGATACGCAGTATTTT.

The J gene is TRBJ2-7, the V gene TRBV5-1; D is perhaps TRBD2 (5 bases). V was cut by 0 bases and J by 6 bases, with 13 bases left in between. This CDR3 has 14 residues. CDR1 and CDR2 from the germline V gene are SGHRS and YFSETQ. CDR3 coding DNA: TGCGCCAGCAGCTTGGAAACTAGTCTGGGCGAGCAGTACTTC. It encodes CASSLETSLGEQYF.

This clonotype turned up a few times. V usage is TRBV29-1 and J usage is TRBJ2-4; 13 bases match TRBD2. V gave up 0 bases and J gave up 7 bases; unmatched junction bases: 21. CDR3 size: 21 residues. Germline assignment: CDR1 SQVTM and CDR2 ANQGSEA. The CDR3 region is CSVEDHSGLAGPYVFENIQYF. The CDR3 nucleotides are TGCAGCGTTGAAGACCACTCGGGACTAGCGGGACCCTATGTGTTTGAGAACATTCAGTACTTC.

V and J are TRBV29-1 and TRBJ2-2, with D possibly TRBD1 on 5 matching bases. The CDR3 extends over 12 amino acids. Germline lookup yields CDR1 SQVTM and CDR2 ANQGSEA. V lost 4 bases, J lost 4 bases, and 7 bases lay in between. Written as DNA, the CDR3 is TGCAGCGTTGTACAGGTCACCGGGGAGCTGTTTTTT. This translates into CSVVQVTGELFF.

The chain recombines TRBV9 with TRBJ2-1, with 8 bases lining up with TRBD1. TRBJ2-5 matches the DNA end more closely, so the J call is doubtful. Germline values: CDR1 SGDLS, CDR2 YYNGEE. The CDR3 contains 15 residues. Here the CDR3 DNA reads TGTGCCAGCAGCGTAGCCGGACAGGGAGAGGAGACCCAGTACTTC. This sequence encodes CASSVAGQGEETQYF.

This chain joins TRBV6-6 and TRBJ1-2; D is unclear. The CDR3 length is 13 residues. Trimming took off 0 bases at V and 7 bases at J, with 9 bases between the two ends. The germline gives CDR1 MNHNY, CDR2 SVGAGI (reference sequence). CDR3 loop: CASSYSRERGYTF. CDR3 DNA: TGTGCCAGCAGTTACTCGAGGGAACGTGGCTACACCTTC.

V usage is TRBV6-5 and J usage is TRBJ2-7, with TRBD2 matching over 8 bases. The CDR3 has 15 amino acids. V shed 2 bases and J 4 bases; nucleotides not matched to a gene: 7. Germline CDR1 is MNHEY and CDR2 is SVGAGI. In nucleotides, the CDR3 is TGTGCCAGCAGTTACGCCAGCGGGGGCCTTTACGAGCAGTACTTC. This codes for CASSYASGGLYEQYF.

The rearrangement joins TRBV5-1 to TRBJ1-1; D gene ambiguous. The CDR3 totals 12 residues. Germline loops: CDR1 SGHRS, CDR2 YFSETQ. With 0 bases removed from V and 9 bases from J, the gap between germline ends came to 9 bases. The CDR3 DNA sequence: TGCGCCAGCAGCTTGGATGCAGCTAAAGCTTTCTTT. The encoded protein is CASSLDAAKAFF. The full variable domain, its missing parts supplied by reference TRBV5-1 and TRBJ1-1, is KAGVTQTPRYLIKTRGQQVTLSCSPISGHRSVSWYQQTPGQGLQFLFEYFSETQRNKGNFPGRFSGRQFSNSRSEMNVSTLELGDSALYLCASSLDAAKAFFGQGTRLTVV.

This chain uses TRBV6-5 with TRBJ2-5; D remains unclear. The germline CDR1 and CDR2 sequences are MNHEY and SVGAGI. The V and J ends lost 2 bases and 4 bases respectively, with 11 bases between them. This CDR3 contains 14 residues. This CDR3 reads CASSYGQSRETQYF. CDR3 sequence (DNA): TGTGCCAGCAGTTACGGGCAGTCGCGAGAGACCCAGTACTTC.

This chain uses TRBV12-3 or TRBV12-4 with TRBJ2-3; no firm D call. The V gene lost 5 bases and the J gene lost 0 bases, with 6 bases spanning the gap. This CDR3 is 13 amino acids long. The chain's CDR3 is CASSIASTDTQYF. CDR3 sequence (DNA): TGTGCCAGCAGTATCGCTAGCACAGATACGCAGTATTTT.

V is TRBV7-2 and J is TRBJ2-5, with D perhaps matching TRBD1 or TRBD2 (5 bases each). V was cut by 5 bases and J by 5 bases, with 18 bases left in between. The CDR3 consists of 15 residues. From germline, CDR1 is SGHTA and CDR2 FQGNSA. The CDR3 coding sequence is TGTGCCAGCAGCCCCCCGGGACCCCTCGGGGAGACCCAGTACTTC. Protein: CASSPPGPLGETQYF.

This clonotype has a count of ten or more. The chain joins TRBV9 to TRBJ2-5, with 7 nucleotides matching TRBD1. Germline CDR1 reads SGDLS; CDR2 reads YYNGEE. V was pared by 3 bases and J by 1 base, with 3 bases of the junction left unmatched. The CDR3 is 14 residues long. CDR3 protein: CASSGGQLQETQYF. In DNA form, the CDR3 reads TGTGCCAGCAGCGGGGGACAGCTCCAAGAGACCCAGTACTTC.

The rearrangement joins TRBV29-1 to TRBJ2-2; the D is unclear. There are 12 residues in the CDR3. Germline V gene data show CDR1 as SQVTM and CDR2 as ANQGSEA. V lost 7 bases, J lost 6 bases, and 12 bases lay in between. As DNA, the CDR3 is TGCAGCGCCCGCGGCGTTTCCGGGGAGCTGTTTTTT. Translation: CSARGVSGELFF.